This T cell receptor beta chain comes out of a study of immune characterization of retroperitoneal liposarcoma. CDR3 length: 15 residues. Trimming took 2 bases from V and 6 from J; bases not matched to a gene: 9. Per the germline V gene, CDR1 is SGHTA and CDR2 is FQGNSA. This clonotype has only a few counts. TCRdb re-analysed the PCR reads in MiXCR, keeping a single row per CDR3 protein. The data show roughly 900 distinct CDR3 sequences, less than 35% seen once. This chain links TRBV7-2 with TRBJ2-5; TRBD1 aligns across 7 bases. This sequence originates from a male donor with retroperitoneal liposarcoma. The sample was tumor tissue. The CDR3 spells CASSLWIGGAQTQYF. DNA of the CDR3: TGTGCCAGCAGCTTATGGATAGGGGGCGCGCAGACCCAGTACTTC. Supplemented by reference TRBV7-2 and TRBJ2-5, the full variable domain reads GAGVSQSPSNKVTEKGKDVELRCDPISGHTALYWYRQSLGQGLEFLIYFQGNSAPDKSGLPSDRFSAERTGGSVSTLTIQRTQQEDSAVYLCASSLWIGGAQTQYFGPGTRLLVL.